This is a list of T cell receptor beta chains from one sample in a study of PD-1 blockade in classical Hodgkin lymphoma. The table came from immunoSEQ multiplex PCR; TCRdb's copy has only in-frame clones and leaves some out. The table has 75,000 to 100,000 clones, over 70% seen once. The sample in question was peripheral blood mononuclear cells (PBMCs), obtained at baseline. The receptors were sampled from a human donor with classical Hodgkin lymphoma. CDR3s include the opening cysteine and the closing phenylalanine or tryptophan. A D gene is named only where the DNA matches it firmly. The size of a clone is reported for some rows only, either as once, few or many, or as a class for expanded clones.

>NA|TRBJ1-1|TRBV4-1|NA
TGCGCCAGCAGCCAAGGATTCATCGCCAGAGGGGCTTTCTTT
CASSQGFIARGAFF
>NA|TRBJ2-3|TRBV10-1|NA
TGCGCCAGCAGTGATCCTTACACAGATACGCAGTATTTT
CASSDPYTDTQYF
>NA|TRBJ1-1|TRBV30|NA
TGTGCCTGGAGCCCACTACAGGGCTCCTATACTGAAGCTTTCTTT
CAWSPLQGSYTEAFF
>few|TRBJ1-4|TRBV6-6|TRBD1
TGTGCCAGCAGAGACCGCCGGGACAGGGAGGATGAAAAACTGTTTTTT
CASRDRRDREDEKLFF
>once|TRBJ2-1|TRBV7-3|TRBD2
TGTGCCAGCAGCTTTACTAGCGGGAGGGGTGAGCAGTTCTTC
CASSFTSGRGEQFF
>NA|TRBJ2-3|TRBV28|NA
TGTGCCAGCAGTTTATCAGAAGGGTTGGGGGGCACAGATACGCAGTATTTT
CASSLSEGLGGTDTQYF
>NA|TRBJ1-6|TRBV30|NA
TGTGCCTGGAGTGTAACCTCTCCTTCACCCCTCCACTTT
CAWSVTSPSPLHF
>NA|TRBJ2-2|TRBV7-9|NA
TGTGCCAGCAGACTTTGGAAAAGTGCCGCCGGGGAGCTGTTTTTT
CASRLWKSAAGELFF
>NA|TRBJ2-7|TRBV20-1|NA
TGCAGTGCTAGGGTCTACGAGCAGTACTTC
CSARVYEQYF
>NA|TRBJ2-7|TRBV9|TRBD2
TGTGCCAGCAGCGTAGACGCGGGAGGACCCTACGAGCAGTACTTC
CASSVDAGGPYEQYF
>NA|TRBJ1-4|TRBV28|TRBD1
TGTGCCAGCACCCCGACAGGGGGCCACGAAAAACTGTTTTTT
CASTPTGGHEKLFF
>once|TRBJ2-1|TRBV6-5|TRBD2
TGTGCCAGCAGATCAAGCGGGAGCGCCTACAATGAGCAGTTCTTC
CASRSSGSAYNEQFF
>few|TRBJ1-4|TRBV15|TRBD1
TGTGCCACCAGCAGACGGACAGGGTATGGTGAAAAACTGTTTTTT
CATSRRTGYGEKLFF
>NA|TRBJ2-1|TRBV9|NA
TGTGCCAGCAGCTATTTAGGGGGTTCTAAGGGTGAGCAGTTCTTC
CASSYLGGSKGEQFF
>NA|TRBJ1-5|TRBV6-5|NA
TGTGCCAGCAGTTACTCGTCAGGCGGGGAGGGCCCCCAGCATTTT
CASSYSSGGEGPQHF
>NA|TRBJ1-1|TRBV30|TRBD1
TGTGCCTGGAGTCGACAGGGGGAGACTGAAGCTTTCTTT
CAWSRQGETEAFF
>NA|TRBJ2-7|TRBV6-1|NA
TGTGCCAGCAGTGAAGGTGGGGGATCTGGGGAGCAGTACTTC
CASSEGGGSGEQYF
>NA|TRBJ1-1|TRBV9|TRBD1
TGTGCCAGCAGCGTAGACCCAGGGGGCGCGGTGGTCACTGAAGCTTTCTTT
CASSVDPGGAVVTEAFF
>NA|TRBJ2-1|TRBV6-1|TRBD2
TGTGCCAGCAGTGAAATGATTGGGATAGCGGGAACCCGGGAGCAGTTCTTC
CASSEMIGIAGTREQFF
>NA|TRBJ2-7|TRBV28|NA
TGTGCCAGTGGGGACTCCTACTTTCCCTACGAGCAGTACTTC
CASGDSYFPYEQYF
>few|TRBJ1-1|TRBV5-1|NA
TGCGCCAGCAGCCCCGGACAGAACACTGAAGCTTTCTTT
CASSPGQNTEAFF
>NA|TRBJ1-2|TRBV10-1|TRBD1
TGCGCCAGCAGCTCGACAGGGCAGCATGGCTACACCTTC
CASSSTGQHGYTF
>NA|TRBJ2-7|TRBV4-1|TRBD2
TGCGCCAGCAGCCCGCCTAGCGGGAGTCGCCACGAGCAGTACTTC
CASSPPSGSRHEQYF
>NA|TRBJ2-7|TRBV27|NA
TGTGCCAGCAGTTTGGTCCGGCAGGGGCCCCACGAGCAGTACTTC
CASSLVRQGPHEQYF
>once|TRBJ2-2|TRBV5-6|TRBD2
TGTGCCAGCAGCTCACCGACTAGCGGGAGGGCCAAAACCGGGGAGCTGTTTTTT
CASSSPTSGRAKTGELFF
>NA|TRBJ1-4|TRBV27|TRBD1
TGTGCCAGCAGTCCCCTTCCCGATACAGGGGGCCGGGAAAAACTGTTTTTT
CASSPLPDTGGREKLFF
>NA|TRBJ1-1|TRBV28|NA
TGTGCCAGCAGTTCTCCCCAAGGGGTGAACACTGAAGCTTTCTTT
CASSSPQGVNTEAFF
>few|TRBJ2-3|TRBV15|TRBD2
TGTGCCACCAGCAGAGACGTAGCGGGAGTACCAGATACGCAGTATTTT
CATSRDVAGVPDTQYF
>NA|TRBJ2-2|TRBV19|NA
TGTGCCAGTAGTATCCGTACGGGGGCCAGGGAGGGTACCGGGGAGCTGTTTTTT
CASSIRTGAREGTGELFF
>NA|TRBJ1-2|TRBV10-3|NA
TGTGCCATCAGTGAGTCCCTCTACAACTATGGCTACACCTTC
CAISESLYNYGYTF
>NA|TRBJ2-3|TRBV5-4|NA
TGTGCCAGCAGCTTGGGTGTAAGCACAGATACGCAGTATTTT
CASSLGVSTDTQYF
>NA|TRBJ2-1|TRBV7-2|NA
TGTGCCAGCAGCTTAGCGGCTAGGGGGAACAATGAGCAGTTCTTC
CASSLAARGNNEQFF
>NA|TRBJ2-1|TRBV5-1|TRBD2
TGCGCCAGCAGCATTGGACTAGCGGGAGGCCTCTACAATGAGCAGTTCTTC
CASSIGLAGGLYNEQFF
>NA|TRBJ2-2|TRBV14|NA
TGTGCCAGCAGCCAAGTTCAGGGTATACTGTTTTTT
CASSQVQGILFF
>NA|TRBJ2-7|TRBV2|NA
TGTGCCAGCAGTGAAGCCGGAGGGGCCGCTACCCTCGAGCAGTACTTC
CASSEAGGAATLEQYF
>few|TRBJ2-1|TRBV9|NA
TGTGCCAGCAGCGTAGCGGAATCTGAGCAGTTCTTC
CASSVAESEQFF
>NA|TRBJ2-3|TRBV7-6|TRBD2
TGTGCCAGCAGCCTGGGACTAGCGGGAGGGAACACAGATACGCAGTATTTT
CASSLGLAGGNTDTQYF
>NA|TRBJ2-3|TRBV5-1|NA
TGCGCCAGCAGCTTGAGGGGCCTTAACACAGATACGCAGTATTTT
CASSLRGLNTDTQYF
>NA|TRBJ2-5|TRBV9|NA
TGTGCCAGCGCCCCCACGGGGGGCCGATGGGAGACCCAGTACTTC
CASAPTGGRWETQYF
>NA|TRBJ1-1|TRBV10-3|TRBD1
TGTGCCATCAGTGGGACAGGGAGTATGAACACTGAAGCTTTCTTT
CAISGTGSMNTEAFF
>NA|TRBJ2-3|TRBV4-3|NA
TGCGCCAGCAGCGGGGCCGACACAGATACGCAGTATTTT
CASSGADTDTQYF
>NA|TRBJ1-1|TRBV19|NA
TGTGCCAGTACAGGGCGGTGGAGCCACACTGAAGCTTTCTTT
CASTGRWSHTEAFF
>NA|TRBJ2-1|TRBV2|TRBD2
TGTGCCAGTCTAGCGGGAGCGGCGGCGGAGCAGTTCTTC
CASLAGAAAEQFF
>NA|TRBJ2-1|TRBV5-1|TRBD2
TGCGCCAGCAGCTTGGTGGCTAGCGGGAGCGATGAGCAGTTCTTC
CASSLVASGSDEQFF
>NA|TRBJ2-1|TRBV7-3|TRBD2
TGTGCCAGCAGCTTACGTGAGGGAAAGCGGGAGGGTGGTGAGCAGTTCTTC
CASSLREGKREGGEQFF
>NA|TRBJ1-2|TRBV5-4|NA
TGTGCCAGCAGCTTGGCTGCAGGGGTTGGCTACACCTTC
CASSLAAGVGYTF
>few|TRBJ2-3|TRBV5-1|TRBD2
TGCGCCAGCAGCGGCCAGACTAGCGGGAGGGCCCCTATGAACACAGATACGCAGTATTTT
CASSGQTSGRAPMNTDTQYF
>NA|TRBJ1-1|TRBV5-5|NA
TGTGCCAGCAGCTTAATGGCTGGGGGCACTGAAGCTTTCTTT
CASSLMAGGTEAFF
>once|TRBJ1-5|TRBV18|NA
TGTGCCAGCTCGCGCCTCAGGGCGAATCAGCCCCAGCATTTT
CASSRLRANQPQHF
>NA|TRBJ2-7|TRBV6-1|TRBD1
TGTGCCAGCAGAAACAGGGGGCAGTTGTACGAGCAGTACTTC
CASRNRGQLYEQYF
>NA|TRBJ2-7|TRBV19|NA
TGTGCCAGTAGTTATGCGGGAACAGGGACCTACGAGCAGTACTTC
CASSYAGTGTYEQYF
>NA|TRBJ2-1|TRBV6-6|NA
TGTGCCAGCAGTGTCCCTAGCGCCAAGCTTAATGAGCAGTTCTTC
CASSVPSAKLNEQFF
>NA|TRBJ1-1|TRBV6-1|NA
TGTGCCAGCAGGGCCGGGACAATGGGGGCTGAAGCTTTCTTT
CASRAGTMGAEAFF
>NA|TRBJ2-7|TRBV5-1|NA
TGCGCCAGCAGCTTGGAGACTAACTACGAGCAGTACTTC
CASSLETNYEQYF
>NA|TRBJ2-1|TRBV19|NA
TGTGCCAGTAGTGTTAGGTCCGCAGCCGGTGAGCAGTTCTTC
CASSVRSAAGEQFF
>NA|TRBJ2-7|TRBV18|TRBD2
TGTGCCAGCTCACCATGGAGGGCCGGCGGGAGTACCTACGAGCAGTACTTC
CASSPWRAGGSTYEQYF
>NA|TRBJ2-7|TRBV18|TRBD2
TGTGCCAGCTCACTCGCTGCGACTAGCGGCTCCTACGAGCAGTACTTC
CASSLAATSGSYEQYF
>NA|TRBJ2-7|TRBV2|NA
TGTGCCAGCCGAAGGGATCTCGGGGGCGAGCAGTACTTC
CASRRDLGGEQYF